The sequence of this T cell receptor (beta chain) was determined in a study of PD-L1 blockade in urothelial cancer. Method: immunoSEQ multiplex PCR; TCRdb's copy keeps in-frame clones and lacks some. The sample has around 38,000 clones, under 90% seen once. Time point defined: pretreatment peripheral blood. With 1 base removed from V and 2 bases from J, the gap between germline ends came to 15 bases. The CDR3 sequence is 16 residues long. The germline V gene encodes CDR1 SGHNT and CDR2 YENEEA. V is TRBV11-3 and J is TRBJ2-7, with a weak D call TRBD2 (6 bases). The sequencing here drew on PBMCs, taken around atezolizumab (anti-PD-L1) treatment. The TCR sequence derives from a man between 60 and 70 years old with urothelial cancer. CDR3 sequence (DNA): TGTGCCAGCAGCTTAGGCGGGGAGGAGGGCACCTACGAGCAGTACTTC. Translation: CASSLGGEEGTYEQYF.